This T cell receptor (beta chain) was captured by sequencing in a study of T cells in Graves' hyperthyroidism and ophthalmopathy. The study excluded patients with uncontrolled infection, other autoimmune disease, pregnancy or lactation. Predating any ophthalmopathy symptoms, the blood sample was taken at first hyperthyroidism diagnosis. On this clonotype itself: Its specificity is not known.

The study, taken as a whole, reports: Also found in blood were most expanded thyroid clonotypes above 0.001.

Amplified TCR beta CDR3 regions derived from RNA transcripts. When the TCR CDR3 underwent first-round RT-PCR, the HTBI primer set was used. TCRdb re-called the multiplex PCR reads through MiXCR, storing one row per CDR3 protein. The repertoire has under 300,000 distinct CDR3 sequences, 13% to 15% of them found once; the top ten carry 30%. Germline assignment: CDR1 MNHNS and CDR2 SASEGT. V shed 5 bases and J 7 bases; nucleotides not matched to a gene: 4. This CDR3 has 13 amino acids. This TCR derives from a woman between 45 and 65 years old with Graves' hyperthyroidism that later progressed to Graves' ophthalmopathy. V usage is TRBV6-1 and J usage is TRBJ2-2; 7 positions agree with TRBD1. Sequences were obtained from blood. CDR3 coding DNA: TGTGCCAGCAGTCTCCCAGGGGGCGGGGAGCTGTTTTTT. This translates into CASSLPGGGELFF.